The sequence of this T cell receptor beta chain was determined in a study of T cell repertoires in cytomegalovirus infection. Points from the study as a whole: HLA-C-restricted, CMV-specific TCR beta clonotypes were dominant ex vivo.

TCRdb re-called the reads with MiXCR, one entry per CDR3 protein. The table has about 920,000 distinct CDR3 sequences, roughly 31% seen once. Comments on this clonotype: Its antigen is unknown.

CDR3 size: 16 residues. V was cut by 3 bases and J by 1 base, with 12 bases left in between. Germline V gene data show CDR1 as SNHLY and CDR2 as FYNNEI. The TCR originated in a human donor in good health (CMV status not recorded). Some clones in this sample may be carry-over from other donors' samples. V is TRBV2 and J is TRBJ2-2; possibly TRBD1 or TRBD2 for D (5 bases each). The source material was cultured CD8+ T cells from PBMCs, sampled from culture after CMV antigen stimulation. The CDR3 spells CASSDWGNENTGELFF. DNA of the CDR3: TGTGCCAGCAGTGATTGGGGGAACGAGAACACCGGGGAGCTGTTTTTT. The entire variable domain, with the rest obtained from reference TRBV2 and TRBJ2-2, is as follows: EPEVTQTPSHQVTQMGQEVILRCVPISNHLYFYWYRQILGQKVEFLVSFYNNEISEKSEIFDDQFSVERPDGSNFTLKIRSTKLEDSAMYFCASSDWGNENTGELFFGEGSRLTVL.